This TCR beta chain originates from a study of cytomegalovirus exposure and HLA in healthy donors. Only a few counts were recorded for this clone. Its antigen is unidentified. Study-wide results and limits: Through in vitro validation, a few CMV-associated chains were shown to be specific for CMV antigens. The authors later found HLA-associated TCR beta chains more clonally expanded than equally common others.

13 Jbeta primers and 60 Vbeta primers were used for the PCR. Per the authors' pipeline: Tens of millions of unique TCR beta chains, about 11 million of them shared, were counted by a later analysis. TCRdb's table, derived via immunoSEQ multiplex PCR, lists solely in-frame clones and lacks some. V, J and clone size reflect that table, while D and trimming were determined from the DNA. The data contain roughly 120,000 clones, approximately 80% of them seen just once; the ten biggest clones take up 9.5% to 15%. This receptor was taken from a woman between 40 and 55 years old in good health and CMV-seropositive. The sequenced material came from PBMCs.

In nucleotides, the CDR3 is TGTGCCAGCAGCTTAAGCGGTGGACACAATGAGCAGTTCTTC. It yields the protein CASSLSGGHNEQFF. This rearrangement joins TRBV7-2 to TRBJ2-1; D possibly corresponds to TRBD2 (5 bases). Germline CDR1 and CDR2: SGHTA and FQGNSA. The CDR3 is 14 residues long. The V gene lost 2 bases and the J gene lost 5 bases, with 10 bases spanning the gap. Full variable domain (remainder filled in from reference TRBV7-2 and TRBJ2-1): GAGVSQSPSNKVTEKGKDVELRCDPISGHTALYWYRQSLGQGLEFLIYFQGNSAPDKSGLPSDRFSAERTGGSVSTLTIQRTQQEDSAVYLCASSLSGGHNEQFFGPGTRLTVL.